These T cell receptor beta chains were read from a single sample in a study of blood T cell repertoires in COVID-19. Clones were sequenced by immunoSEQ multiplex PCR, and TCRdb holds only the in-frame ones, with some missing. The repertoire holds about 220,000 clones, with 70% to 90% as singletons. Material: peripheral blood. The receptors were sampled from a human donor in a cohort sampled during active COVID-19. CDR3s include the opening cysteine and the closing phenylalanine or tryptophan. Each record gives: clone size, V gene, J gene, D gene, CDR3 protein. A D gene is named only where the DNA matches it firmly. The size of a clone is reported for some rows only, either as once, few or many, or as a class for expanded clones.

abundance: -; v_gene: TRBV7-8; j_gene: TRBJ2-3; d_gene: -; CDR3aa: CASSSTGDTQYF
abundance: -; v_gene: TRBV28; j_gene: TRBJ1-2; d_gene: TRBD1; CDR3aa: CASSLSPGQPSGYTF
abundance: -; v_gene: TRBV19; j_gene: TRBJ1-1; d_gene: -; CDR3aa: CASSPPIQALMNTEAFF
abundance: -; v_gene: TRBV7-3; j_gene: TRBJ1-1; d_gene: -; CDR3aa: CASSLYRGAEAFF
abundance: -; v_gene: TRBV7-9; j_gene: TRBJ2-5; d_gene: TRBD1; CDR3aa: CASRPRTGGSGETQYF
abundance: -; v_gene: TRBV7-2; j_gene: TRBJ1-1; d_gene: -; CDR3aa: CASSQTGVEAFF
abundance: -; v_gene: TRBV5-6; j_gene: TRBJ1-1; d_gene: -; CDR3aa: CASSLPFGGNAFF
abundance: few; v_gene: TRBV30; j_gene: TRBJ1-5; d_gene: -; CDR3aa: CAWSVGANQPQHF
abundance: -; v_gene: TRBV28; j_gene: TRBJ1-2; d_gene: -; CDR3aa: CASSPTGQVEVAYGYTF
abundance: -; v_gene: TRBV30; j_gene: TRBJ1-2; d_gene: -; CDR3aa: CAWRGSFLTYYGYTF
abundance: -; v_gene: TRBV5-1; j_gene: TRBJ2-5; d_gene: TRBD2; CDR3aa: CASSAEGRVSKETQYF
abundance: -; v_gene: TRBV27; j_gene: TRBJ1-5; d_gene: TRBD1; CDR3aa: CASSFTGGNQPQHF
abundance: -; v_gene: TRBV20-1; j_gene: TRBJ2-7; d_gene: -; CDR3aa: CSASRDIVEQYF
abundance: -; v_gene: TRBV28; j_gene: TRBJ1-2; d_gene: TRBD1; CDR3aa: CASSLGQGNYGYTF
abundance: few; v_gene: TRBV28; j_gene: TRBJ1-2; d_gene: -; CDR3aa: CASSLWRRQGHGYTF
abundance: -; v_gene: TRBV6-6; j_gene: TRBJ1-2; d_gene: -; CDR3aa: CASSYSREDGYTF
abundance: -; v_gene: TRBV5-6; j_gene: TRBJ2-1; d_gene: -; CDR3aa: CASRFLQGLVRDEQFF
abundance: -; v_gene: TRBV19; j_gene: TRBJ2-7; d_gene: -; CDR3aa: CASSPPGMPYEQYF
abundance: once; v_gene: TRBV9; j_gene: TRBJ2-7; d_gene: -; CDR3aa: CASSVGGGIGRYEQYF
abundance: once; v_gene: TRBV2; j_gene: TRBJ2-5; d_gene: -; CDR3aa: CASSPGLNGGGGQETQYF
abundance: -; v_gene: TRBV3-1/TRBV3-2; j_gene: TRBJ1-1; d_gene: -; CDR3aa: CASSPFTGANTEAFF
abundance: -; v_gene: TRBV6-6; j_gene: TRBJ2-4; d_gene: TRBD1; CDR3aa: CASRSGQGLGKNIQYF
abundance: -; v_gene: TRBV30; j_gene: TRBJ2-1; d_gene: TRBD1; CDR3aa: CALTGPSSYNEQFF
abundance: -; v_gene: TRBV4-2; j_gene: TRBJ2-3; d_gene: TRBD2; CDR3aa: CASSSTGRGGPDTQYF
abundance: -; v_gene: TRBV5-1; j_gene: TRBJ2-2; d_gene: -; CDR3aa: CASRPAGSNTGELFF
abundance: -; v_gene: TRBV12-3/TRBV12-4; j_gene: TRBJ2-7; d_gene: -; CDR3aa: CASSKTVREQYF
abundance: -; v_gene: TRBV18; j_gene: TRBJ1-2; d_gene: -; CDR3aa: CASSQDLLGRRNYGYTF
abundance: once; v_gene: TRBV28; j_gene: TRBJ1-1; d_gene: -; CDR3aa: CASNGQPLEAFF
abundance: -; v_gene: TRBV7-9; j_gene: TRBJ2-2; d_gene: -; CDR3aa: CASSPTGGASSGELFF
abundance: -; v_gene: TRBV6-1; j_gene: TRBJ1-3; d_gene: -; CDR3aa: CASSESAGDSGNTIYF
abundance: -; v_gene: TRBV10-3; j_gene: TRBJ1-2; d_gene: -; CDR3aa: CAISETGQRVTGYTF
abundance: -; v_gene: TRBV4-2; j_gene: TRBJ1-3; d_gene: TRBD1; CDR3aa: CASSPPRTTGVPGNTIYF
abundance: once; v_gene: TRBV27; j_gene: TRBJ2-4; d_gene: -; CDR3aa: CASSSQLVKNIQYF
abundance: -; v_gene: TRBV2; j_gene: TRBJ1-1; d_gene: TRBD1; CDR3aa: CASGWARGLAFF
abundance: -; v_gene: TRBV15; j_gene: TRBJ2-3; d_gene: TRBD2; CDR3aa: CATGLAVSDTQYF
abundance: -; v_gene: TRBV19; j_gene: TRBJ1-6; d_gene: -; CDR3aa: CASRHEGENSPLHF
abundance: -; v_gene: TRBV9; j_gene: TRBJ1-5; d_gene: -; CDR3aa: CASSPRGSNQPQHF
abundance: -; v_gene: TRBV5-6; j_gene: TRBJ2-7; d_gene: TRBD2; CDR3aa: CASSSGLAATYEQYF
abundance: -; v_gene: TRBV9; j_gene: TRBJ2-5; d_gene: TRBD1; CDR3aa: CASSVFGTGGPETQYF
abundance: few; v_gene: TRBV28; j_gene: TRBJ1-5; d_gene: -; CDR3aa: CASSPPPFGITNQPQHF
abundance: -; v_gene: TRBV11-3; j_gene: TRBJ2-3; d_gene: TRBD2; CDR3aa: CASSRGLAVTDTQYF
abundance: -; v_gene: TRBV25-1; j_gene: TRBJ1-1; d_gene: -; CDR3aa: CASSESGRVTLNTEAFF